This is a list of T cell receptor beta chains from one sample in a study of metastatic and nonmetastatic thyroid tumors. TCRdb reprocessed the PCR reads via MiXCR. The top ten clones hold 10% to 15% of a sample with some 25,000 clones, about 21% of them seen once. The material sequenced was blood. The receptors here all came from a male donor with papillary thyroid cancer or a benign thyroid nodule (not recorded which). Some clones in this sample may be carry-over from other donors' samples. Each CDR3 is given with its conserved first and last residue.

J: TRBJ2-6; V: TRBV4-1; CDR3: CASSPTGVPGGANVLTF
J: TRBJ2-2; V: TRBV3-1; CDR3: CASSWKALAGVNTGELFF
J: TRBJ1-5; V: TRBV3-1; CDR3: CASSQGGQGNQPQHF
J: TRBJ2-1; V: TRBV3-1; CDR3: CASSPTLGEQFF
J: TRBJ2-7; V: TRBV10-3; CDR3: CATTPASGSERYEQYF
J: TRBJ1-1; V: TRBV11-1; CDR3: CASSLDRGFAGTEAFF
J: TRBJ2-3; V: TRBV28; CDR3: CASSGGRASTDTQYF
J: NA; V: TRBV30; CDR3: CAWSVQTNQPQYF
J: TRBJ2-7; V: TRBV20-1; CDR3: CSARTGGGYYEQYF
J: TRBJ2-7; V: TRBV7-2; CDR3: CASSWTGGSEQYF
J: TRBJ2-3; V: TRBV7-8; CDR3: CASSPRFLGGDGTDTQYF
J: TRBJ1-5; V: TRBV2; CDR3: CASSIFSGGCQPQHF
J: TRBJ2-2; V: TRBV6-1; CDR3: CASSSTGVNTGELFF
J: TRBJ2-7; V: TRBV11-1; CDR3: CASSLMGVGGREQYF
J: TRBJ1-6; V: TRBV6-1; CDR3: CASSEDVEMSYSPLHF
J: TRBJ2-1; V: TRBV4-3; CDR3: CASSPGTLIQGEQFF
J: TRBJ2-7; V: TRBV28; CDR3: CASRKRTGTLYEQYF
J: TRBJ2-1; V: TRBV3-1; CDR3: CASSPTIGVSYNEQFF
J: TRBJ2-7; V: TRBV4-3; CDR3: CASSQDRSSSEQYF
J: TRBJ2-1; V: TRBV20-1; CDR3: CSARKLEYNEQFF
J: TRBJ2-7; V: TRBV20-1; CDR3: CSAREPGLASLEQYF
J: TRBJ2-2; V: TRBV27; CDR3: CASSLSRVAGELFF
J: TRBJ1-1; V: TRBV2; CDR3: CASSEVAEGPNEAFF
J: TRBJ1-1; V: TRBV12-3/TRBV12-4; CDR3: CASSLLKQGAGEAFF
J: TRBJ1-6; V: TRBV19; CDR3: CASSPEGPWGASNSPLHF
J: TRBJ2-3; V: TRBV27; CDR3: CASSSVAGQGSDTQYF
J: TRBJ2-2; V: TRBV28; CDR3: CASSFGTENTGELFF
J: TRBJ1-1; V: TRBV6-1; CDR3: CASSPTGLGAFF
J: TRBJ2-1; V: TRBV20-1; CDR3: CSARARLLRAYNEQFF
J: TRBJ2-1; V: TRBV30; CDR3: CAWNPISSSYNEQFF
J: TRBJ1-3; V: TRBV20-1; CDR3: CSARGGSGNTIYF
J: TRBJ2-7; V: TRBV9; CDR3: CASSFGEGALDEQYF
J: TRBJ1-5; V: TRBV6-1; CDR3: CASSWDGGNQPQHF
J: TRBJ2-1; V: TRBV10-3; CDR3: CAISEGIEQFF
J: TRBJ2-7; V: TRBV30; CDR3: CAWRNTLAGAYEQYF
J: TRBJ1-2; V: TRBV20-1; CDR3: CSARWEGPAGGYTF
J: TRBJ2-3; V: TRBV18; CDR3: CASSPRGVISTDTQYF
J: TRBJ2-1; V: TRBV20-1; CDR3: CSAKGLAGFRNEQFF
J: TRBJ2-7; V: TRBV7-3; CDR3: CASSLEPDRGDSPYEQYF
J: TRBJ2-1; V: TRBV5-1; CDR3: CASSSTSGSFSEQFF
J: TRBJ2-5; V: TRBV6-1; CDR3: CASLSIPKETQYF
J: TRBJ2-3; V: TRBV6-5; CDR3: CASSTRQGARGTDTQYF
J: TRBJ2-7; V: TRBV27; CDR3: CASSTSSYEQYF
J: TRBJ2-3; V: TRBV5-6; CDR3: CASSDGPLHTDTQYF
J: TRBJ2-7; V: TRBV28; CDR3: CASIFRTGPEQYF
J: TRBJ2-6; V: TRBV29-1; CDR3: CSVVSPEGINSGGANVLTF
J: TRBJ2-1; V: TRBV30; CDR3: CAWVLAGERGEQFF
J: TRBJ1-1; V: TRBV18; CDR3: CASSRDRGTEAFF
J: TRBJ2-7; V: TRBV4-2; CDR3: CASSQSDSGTGFGYEQYF
J: TRBJ2-1; V: TRBV9; CDR3: CASSVGGGAGVLDNEQFF
J: TRBJ1-4; V: TRBV20-1; CDR3: CSAGRRGKLFF
J: TRBJ2-7; V: TRBV5-4; CDR3: CASSPKDGSSYEQYF
J: TRBJ2-1; V: TRBV7-9; CDR3: CASSTGTGVGEQFF